Given below is one T cell receptor beta chain in context. The data were obtained in a study of cytomegalovirus exposure and HLA in healthy donors. J gave up 2 bases and V 6 bases, and 9 bases lay outside the gene matches. The CDR3 sequence is 15 residues long. Germline values: CDR1 SEHNR, CDR2 FQNEAQ (reference sequence). Primers: 60 Vbeta forward and 13 Jbeta reverse. Clones were read by immunoSEQ multiplex PCR, and TCRdb kept only the in-frame ones, dropping some. Found here are around 170,000 clones, roughly 80% of them singletons; the top ten hold 3.8%. The genes are TRBV7-9 and TRBJ2-7; 8 positions match TRBD1. The sequence came from a man aged 45-65 years in good health and CMV-seronegative. Sequenced: PBMCs. The CDR3 region is CASSPWTGKTYEQYF. In DNA, the CDR3 is TGTGCCAGCAGTCCTTGGACAGGGAAGACCTACGAGCAGTACTTC.